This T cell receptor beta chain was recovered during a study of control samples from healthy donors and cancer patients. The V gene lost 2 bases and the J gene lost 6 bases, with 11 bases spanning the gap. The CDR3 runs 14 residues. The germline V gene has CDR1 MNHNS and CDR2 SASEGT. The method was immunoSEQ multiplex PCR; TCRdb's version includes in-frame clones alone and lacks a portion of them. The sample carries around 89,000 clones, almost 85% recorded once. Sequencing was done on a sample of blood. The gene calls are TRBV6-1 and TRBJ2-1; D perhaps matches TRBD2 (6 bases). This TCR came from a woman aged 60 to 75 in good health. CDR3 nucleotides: TGTGCCAGCAGTGAAAACCTTAGCGGCAATGAGCAGTTCTTC. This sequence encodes CASSENLSGNEQFF.